This T cell receptor (beta chain) was observed in a study of vaccination effects on CD4 cells after COVID-19 (dated by TCRdb to the early 2020s). About the full investigation: Across the study, the median time from the second dose to post-vaccine sampling was 72 days (range 14 to 241). SARS-CoV-2 spike-specific CD4+ TCR repertoires from before and after mRNA vaccination were compared in COVID-19 convalescent patients and in infection-naive vaccine recipients. A total of ten to eleven COVID-19 convalescent patients and a handful of SARS-CoV-2-naive healthy vaccine recipients were included in the full study. Cultures from other donors in the study were sequenced with the Oncomine TCR Beta short-read assay on an Illumina iSeq 100. Study-wide conclusions, independent of this receptor: In healthy vaccine recipients, vaccine-induced clones were almost all SARS-CoV-2 mono-reactive, with only 1 of 255 cross-reactive with common cold coronaviruses. Clones induced by infection and clones induced by vaccination both contracted markedly at late timepoints after vaccination, which fits with T cell responses waning over time. Only a small number of convalescent patients were included, and no early post-infection timepoints were available, which limited the study.

Preparation of the library involved the immunoSEQ multiplex PCR assay. DNA from the cultured and isolated CD4+ T cells underwent TCR beta CDR3 sequencing. The study's processing was this. The analysis removed non-productive TCR sequences, trimmed reads to the CDR3 region, and retained only CDR3s that were 7 or more amino acids long. The MANAFEST web app was used to identify antigen-specific clonotypes by comparing expansion in peptide wells with expansion in reference cultures. To be called positive, a clone needed expansion at FDR<0.05 compared with the reference and with all other wells, an odds ratio greater than 5, and a frequency greater than 0.1% in two replicate wells. A clonotype was called cross-reactive if it was significantly expanded both in SARS-CoV-2 spike wells and in at least one common cold coronavirus spike condition. Using the stringdist R package, CDR3 similarity was measured by Levenshtein distance, and unrooted trees were constructed with ape in R 3.6.1. Here the immuneACCESS table is served through TCRdb, limited to in-frame sequences with V and J called. Missing clones are a known gap in these copies; in checked studies unresolved V genes cover under half, and the rest lacks a known reason. V and J calls and clone size follow that table, whereas D and trimming were derived from the DNA. The sample table lists about 28,000 clones, 73% of them with a count of one. Roughly a tenth of the sample rests with the top ten.

With regard to this clone: Its antigen has not been determined. Base qualities are missing; no much larger clone stands one base away.

The junction carries 15 bases between V and J, which are trimmed by 6 bases and 4 bases respectively. The germline V gene (reference sequence) supplies CDR1 LNHDA and CDR2 SQIVND. The CDR3 goes from the cysteine to the phenylalanine over 15 residues. CDR3 DNA is the only sequence kept; it has 45 bases, read in frame from the first base. To identify antigen-specific CD4+ T cell clonotypes by their expansion, the ViraFEST assay first stimulated PBMC with viral peptide pools and then applied TCR sequencing. After less than eleven days of culture, CD4+ T cells were isolated with the EasySep CD4+ T cell isolation kit. Each participant received two doses of an mRNA SARS-CoV-2 vaccine, either BNT162b2 or mRNA-1273. The absence of prior SARS-CoV-2 infection in healthy vaccine recipients was confirmed by negative nucleocapsid antibodies before and after vaccination. Each well held two million PBMC cultured in IMDM containing approximately 5.3% human AB serum, roughly 9.9 IU/ml IL-2 and gentamicin, along with about 9.3 ug/ml peptides. On days 3 and 7, half of the culture medium was replaced with fresh IL-2-containing medium. Each peptide stimulation condition was cultured in triplicate wells unless otherwise noted. PBMC were separated from whole blood using Ficoll-Paque Plus gradient centrifugation and were then either cryopreserved at -140C or used fresh. The overlapping peptide pools covered the spike proteins of SARS-CoV-2 as well as those of the common cold coronaviruses HCoV-NL63, HCoV-OC43 and HCoV-229E. The QIAamp micro DNA kit was used to extract genomic DNA from the cultured CD4+ T cells.

The chain is made from TRBV19 and TRBJ2-2; TRBD2 might be the D gene, on 5 matching bases. This receptor was identified in a human donor who received a COVID-19 vaccine. The material sequenced was CD4+ T cells from PBMCs cultured with HCoV-NL63 spike peptides, taken after COVID-19 vaccination. Per the publication, the cell subset or site label means: HCoV-NL63 spike overlapping peptide pool stimulation. The CDR3 is CASSPQTGGTGELFF. Read as DNA, the sequence is TGTGCCAGTAGCCCCCAGACCGGAGGCACCGGGGAGCTGTTTTTT.